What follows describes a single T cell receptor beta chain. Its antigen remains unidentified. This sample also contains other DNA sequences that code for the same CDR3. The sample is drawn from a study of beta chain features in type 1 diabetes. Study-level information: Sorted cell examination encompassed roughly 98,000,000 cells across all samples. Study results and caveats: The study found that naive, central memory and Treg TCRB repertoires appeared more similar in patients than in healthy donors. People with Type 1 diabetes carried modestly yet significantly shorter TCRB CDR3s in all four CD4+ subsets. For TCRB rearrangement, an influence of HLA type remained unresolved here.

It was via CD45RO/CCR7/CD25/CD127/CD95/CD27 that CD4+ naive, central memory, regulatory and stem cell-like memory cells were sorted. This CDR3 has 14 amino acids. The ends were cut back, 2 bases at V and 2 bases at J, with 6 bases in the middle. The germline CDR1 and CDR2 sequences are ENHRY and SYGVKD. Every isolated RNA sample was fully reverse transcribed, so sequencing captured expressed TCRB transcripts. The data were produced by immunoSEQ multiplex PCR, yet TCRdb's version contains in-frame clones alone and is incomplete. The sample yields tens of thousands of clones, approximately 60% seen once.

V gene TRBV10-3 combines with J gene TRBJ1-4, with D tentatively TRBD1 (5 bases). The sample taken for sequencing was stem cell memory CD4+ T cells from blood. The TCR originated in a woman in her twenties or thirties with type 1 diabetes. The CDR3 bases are TGTGCCATCAGTGAGCGGGGGACTAATGAAAAACTGTTTTTT. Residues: CAISERGTNEKLFF.